Listed below are T cell receptor beta chains from one sample, sequenced in a study of T cells in Graves' hyperthyroidism and ophthalmopathy. In TCRdb, the multiplex PCR reads were re-called with MiXCR into one record per CDR3 protein. The table has approximately 210,000 distinct CDR3 sequences, approximately 17% seen once. Sequencing was done on a sample of blood. Source of these receptors: a man aged 50-59 years with Graves' hyperthyroidism. CDR3s include the opening cysteine and the closing phenylalanine or tryptophan.

len,v_gene,CDR3aa
14,TRBV7-9,CASSTNERATEAFF
14,TRBV11-2,CASSPLTGTYEQYF
18,TRBV7-2,CASSLEGARLHVNYGYTF
16,TRBV5-5,CASSPETGISTDTQYF
15,TRBV19,CASSIGLAGTAEQFF
15,TRBV12-5,CASGPRGLHTDTQYF
12,TRBV28,CASSPRAGGYTF
17,TRBV27,CASTHLPPGRGSYEQYF
13,TRBV12-3/TRBV12-4,CASSQQGVNEQFF
17,TRBV12-5,CASGFETSGRAEETQYF
11,TRBV7-3,CASWAQETQYF
15,TRBV7-2,CASSLAGSLYNEQFF
13,TRBV29-1,CSVKGVSGRSQYF
14,TRBV6-1,CASRGTSNRNEQFF
18,TRBV28,CASTKSSRTGRTYNEQFF
14,TRBV6-5,CASSYSRALNEQFF
15,TRBV28,CASSPAGGRGDTQYF
17,TRBV6-1,CASSEPRGGYSNQPQHF
15,TRBV7-3,CASSRGGSSYNEQFF
17,TRBV2,CASSEALTSGNTDTQYF
14,TRBV11-1,CASSFERESYELYF
12,TRBV12-3/TRBV12-4,CANSFSNGELFF
13,TRBV6-1,CASRRGGGYGYTF
16,TRBV5-5,CASSPSKILGLAEAFF
14,TRBV19,CASSRGDFYQPQHF
17,TRBV18,CASSPLMDGGSYNEQFF
12,TRBV27,CASGDRSYEQYF
17,TRBV14,CASSQDLGQGGTGELFF
17,TRBV13,CASSLLLAGGEGETQYF
13,TRBV5-1,CASSEIAGETQYF
18,TRBV7-2,CASSSAGGGSRFTNEQFF
16,TRBV12-3/TRBV12-4,CASSSQGQGSTQPQHF
14,TRBV30,CAWSVGGLGQPQHF
14,TRBV6-5,CASSYSTNTGELFF
15,TRBV11-1,CASSLAQGPSYEQYF
16,TRBV5-8,CASSSGTGPGTGELFF
19,TRBV4-2,CASSQEWASGSPRSGEQYF
17,TRBV2,CASSERSGELTKNIQYF
16,TRBV4-3,CASSQEGAGVNTEAFF
16,TRBV7-2,CASSLESSSYNSPLHF
15,TRBV20-1,CSAHSPTSKGNEQFF
14,TRBV30,CAWSSQGANYGYTF
16,TRBV15,CATSRDNGRVGSPLHF
15,TRBV25-1,CASSDLGKDTGELFF
17,TRBV4-1,CASSPSMKGQGRYEQYF